The 8 T cell receptor beta chains below were found in one sample sequenced in a study of cytomegalovirus exposure and HLA in healthy donors. The repertoire was sequenced with immunoSEQ multiplex PCR; TCRdb's copy has only in-frame clones and lacks some. The data show approximately 230,000 clones, about 90% seen once. Material: PBMCs. All receptors derive from a man younger than 30 in good health and CMV-seropositive.

The V gene is TRBV28, the J gene TRBJ2-7, with 7 nucleotides matching TRBD2. Germline CDR1 MDHEN, CDR2 SYDVKM. The CDR3 runs 16 residues. The V segment lost 3 bases and the J segment 0 bases; nucleotides outside the gene matches: 8. CDR3 coding DNA: TGTGCCAGCAGTTTTGCAAGCGGCGGGGGCTCCTACGAGCAGTACTTC. Its protein is CASSFASGGGSYEQYF. Looking up the rest from reference TRBV28 and TRBJ2-7 gives the full variable domain: DVKVTQSSRYLVKRTGEKVFLECVQDMDHENMFWYRQDPGLGLRLIYFSYDVKMKEKGDIPEGYSVSREKKERFSLILESASTNQTSMYLCASSFASGGGSYEQYFGPGTRLTVT.

This sequence joins TRBV9 and TRBJ2-7; 8 bases are a match to TRBD2. The ends lost 0 bases at V and 1 base at J; junction bases unmatched: 3. Germline V gene lookup returns CDR1 SGDLS and CDR2 YYNGEE. This CDR3 has 15 amino acids. The CDR3 region has the DNA TGTGCCAGCAGCGTAGGAGGCGGGAGGTCCTACGAGCAGTACTTC. Its translation: CASSVGGGRSYEQYF.

A word on this clone: In the same sample, other DNA sequences code for this CDR3. The chain recombines TRBV5-1 with TRBJ1-5; D not resolved. The V gene's germline CDR1 is SGHRS and CDR2 YFSETQ. The CDR3 loop spans 14 amino acids. V was shortened by 0 bases and J by 7 bases, with 11 bases between the two germline ends. The DNA of the CDR3 is TGCGCCAGCAGCTTGGAGTCCGGACGGCAGCCCCAGCATTTT. It is translated as CASSLESGRQPQHF.

The rearrangement joins TRBV27 to TRBJ1-5, with a tentative D call TRBD1 (6 bases). Trimming took off 2 bases at V and 4 bases at J, with 12 bases between the two ends. CDR1 and CDR2 (germline): MNHEY, SMNVEV (reference sequence). There are 15 residues in the CDR3. This chain's CDR3 is CASSLAAGVNQPQHF. In DNA, the CDR3 is TGTGCCAGCAGTTTAGCGGCAGGGGTAAATCAGCCCCAGCATTTT.

The chain joins TRBV11-2 to TRBJ2-3; 7 nucleotides align to TRBD1. The length of the CDR3 is 15 residues. Trimming took 4 bases from V and 5 from J; bases not matched to a gene: 9. Per the germline V gene, CDR1 is SGHAT and CDR2 is FQNNGV. The CDR3 sequence is CASSWTGGARDTQYF. CDR3 nucleotide sequence: TGTGCCAGCAGCTGGACAGGTGGGGCAAGAGATACGCAGTATTTT.

This clone was counted a few times. This rearrangement joins TRBV4-3 to TRBJ2-4; D is tentatively TRBD1 or TRBD2 (5 bases each). The CDR3 covers 16 residues. In germline, CDR1 is LGHNA, CDR2 YSLEER. V lost 0 bases and J 6 bases, leaving 15 bases between the germline ends. The CDR3 region is CASSQDSPGSPNIQYF. The CDR3 coding sequence is TGCGCCAGCAGCCAAGATAGCCCAGGGAGTCCAAACATTCAGTACTTC.

The CDR3 protein is CASSPGQGAEGYTF. CDR3 nucleotide sequence: TGTGCCAGCAGCCCGGGACAGGGGGCGGAAGGCTACACCTTC. V gene TRBV7-3 combines with J gene TRBJ1-2; 12 bases are a match to TRBD1. Germline values: CDR1 SGHTA, CDR2 FQGTGA. CDR3 length: 14 amino acids. V lost 5 bases, J lost 8 bases, and 6 bases stayed unmatched.

The chain uses TRBV14 and TRBJ2-7, with 9 bases matching TRBD2. Trimming at V came to 4 bases and at J to 4 bases, leaving 8 bases not matched to a gene. The CDR3 sequence is 15 residues long. CDR1 is SGHDN, CDR2 FVKESK, per germline. The CDR3 nucleotides are TGTGCCAGCAGCCCATTAGCGGGAGCGTCTTACGAGCAGTACTTC. This sequence encodes CASSPLAGASYEQYF.